What follows are 13 T cell receptor beta chains derived from one specimen sequenced in a study of shared clonotypes between healthy human individuals. Data came from immunoSEQ multiplex PCR; TCRdb stores just in-frame clones and leaves some out. The table shows approximately 2,000,000 clones, with around 95% occurring only once. Naive CD8 populations comprised CD45RO-negative cells positively selected for CCR7, excluding terminally differentiated effector memory CD45RA+ cells. The sample was naive CD8+ T cells from PBMCs. Receptor source: a man in his late teens or twenties in good health. Some clones in this sample may be carry-over from other donors' samples.

This sequence joins TRBV7-9 and TRBJ2-2; D gene uncertain. V shed 6 bases and J shed 6 bases, with 17 bases lying between them. The CDR3 covers 15 residues. Germline V gene lookup returns CDR1 SEHNR and CDR2 FQNEAQ (reference sequence). The CDR3 coding sequence is TGTGCCAGCAGGGCCGGCACTAAAGTCCCCGGGGAGCTGTTTTTT. Translated: CASRAGTKVPGELFF.

The chain employs TRBV19 and TRBJ2-6, with unresolved D. The CDR3 spans 16 residues. CDR1 and CDR2 (germline): LNHDA, SQIVND (reference sequence). V was cut by 3 bases and J by 2 bases, with 11 bases left in between. The DNA for the CDR3 is TGTGCCAGTAGTATTAACCCGCCTGCTGGGGCCAACGTCCTGACTTTC. This codes for CASSINPPAGANVLTF. Together with reference TRBV19 and TRBJ2-6, the CDR3 gives the full variable domain: DGGITQSPKYLFRKEGQNVTLSCEQNLNHDAMYWYRQDPGQGLRLIYYSQIVNDFQKGDIAEGYSVSREKKESFPLTVTSAQKNPTAFYLCASSINPPAGANVLTFGAGSRLTVL.

This rearrangement joins TRBV9 to TRBJ2-7; 7 bases are shared with TRBD2. The CDR3 spans 14 residues. The V gene's germline CDR1 is SGDLS and CDR2 YYNGEE. J lost 4 bases, V lost 2 bases, and 6 bases had no gene match. The CDR3 protein is CASSVGDYIYEQYF. Written as DNA, the CDR3 is TGTGCCAGCAGCGTTGGGGACTATATATACGAGCAGTACTTC.

The chain recombines TRBV27 with TRBJ2-1; 7 bases match TRBD2. There are 15 residues in the CDR3. V lost 3 bases and J lost 7; bases outside the gene matches: 9. Germline loops: CDR1 MNHEY, CDR2 SMNVEV (reference sequence). The CDR3 DNA is TGTGCCAGCAGTTTGCGGGGAGGGCCCTGGAATGAGCAGTTCTTC. Translated: CASSLRGGPWNEQFF.

V gene TRBV7-9 combines with J gene TRBJ2-4; D gene ambiguous. Germline assignment: CDR1 SEHNR and CDR2 FQNEAQ (reference sequence). The germline V and J ends were trimmed by 0 bases and 1 base, with 10 bases remaining between them. This CDR3 has 16 residues. The CDR3 DNA is TGTGCCAGCAGCTTAGCGCTCCAGACCGCCAAAAACATTCAGTACTTC. Its translation is CASSLALQTAKNIQYF.

This chain connects TRBV28 to TRBJ2-2; no firm D call. Germline V lookup: CDR1 MDHEN, CDR2 SYDVKM. The CDR3 totals 13 residues. V was cut by 7 bases and J by 6 bases, with 12 bases left in between. DNA for the CDR3: TGTGCCAGCACCCTAGATGGGGCCGGGGAGCTGTTTTTT. Translating it yields CASTLDGAGELFF.

The chain links TRBV28 to TRBJ2-3; TRBD1 agrees at 7 bases. The CDR3 totals 14 residues. Trimming removed 6 bases from V and 2 bases from J; junction bases left unmatched: 5. Looked up from germline, CDR1 is MDHEN and CDR2 is SYDVKM. This chain's CDR3 is CASRGGYHTDTQYF. The DNA for the CDR3 is TGTGCCAGCAGAGGGGGCTACCACACAGATACGCAGTATTTT.

The rearrangement links TRBV19 to TRBJ2-5, with D maybe TRBD2 (7 bases). The germline gives CDR1 LNHDA, CDR2 SQIVND (reference sequence). The germline V and J ends were trimmed by 5 bases and 5 bases, with 18 bases remaining between them. The CDR3 totals 15 residues. CDR3 nucleotide sequence: TGTGCCAGTAGTGCCAGCGGGACAAGCCTGGAGACCCAGTACTTC. Its translation is CASSASGTSLETQYF. The full variable domain, its missing parts supplied by reference TRBV19 and TRBJ2-5, is DGGITQSPKYLFRKEGQNVTLSCEQNLNHDAMYWYRQDPGQGLRLIYYSQIVNDFQKGDIAEGYSVSREKKESFPLTVTSAQKNPTAFYLCASSASGTSLETQYFGPGTRLLVL.

The chain is built from TRBV11-2 and TRBJ2-7, with 11 bases that match TRBD2. Germline V gene data show CDR1 as SGHAT and CDR2 as FQNNGV. This CDR3 is 17 amino acids long. Trimming removed 1 base from V and 4 bases from J; junction bases left unmatched: 9. CDR3 nucleotides: TGTGCCAGCAGCTTAGGGTGGTCTAGCGGGAGGCAGTACGAGCAGTACTTC. As protein: CASSLGWSSGRQYEQYF.

This chain connects TRBV7-9 to TRBJ2-5, with D possibly matching TRBD1 (5 bases). The germline V and J ends were trimmed by 8 bases and 5 bases, with 21 bases remaining between them. The CDR3 spans 15 residues. Germline lookup yields CDR1 SEHNR and CDR2 FQNEAQ (reference sequence). CDR3 DNA: TGTGCCAGCCAGGGTTTGGCAGACGGTTTGGAGACCCAGTACTTC. The encoded protein is CASQGLADGLETQYF.

This chain connects TRBV4-1 to TRBJ2-1; D is perhaps TRBD2 (5 bases). The germline V gene encodes CDR1 MGHRA and CDR2 YSYEKL. V gave up 0 bases and J gave up 5 bases, with 11 bases separating them. This CDR3 region has 15 residues. CDR3 sequence reads: CASSQEREADNEQFF. DNA for the CDR3: TGCGCCAGCAGCCAAGAACGGGAAGCGGACAATGAGCAGTTCTTC.

This chain uses TRBV10-1 with TRBJ1-4; a possible D gene is TRBD1 (5 bases). The CDR3 loop spans 18 amino acids. The germline V and J ends were trimmed by 0 bases and 6 bases, with 20 bases remaining between them. Germline CDR1 and CDR2: WNHNN and SYGVQD (reference sequence). The CDR3 is CASSESFILRGEDEKLFF. CDR3 bases: TGCGCCAGCAGTGAGTCTTTTATCCTTCGGGGGGAGGATGAAAAACTGTTTTTT.

The J gene is TRBJ1-4, the V gene TRBV4-1; D may be TRBD1 (6 bases). The CDR3 contains 15 residues. CDR1 and CDR2 from the germline V gene are MGHRA and YSYEKL. Trimming took off 0 bases at V and 7 bases at J, with 12 bases between the two ends. CDR3 in amino acids: CASSQDRGRSEKLFF. CDR3 sequence (DNA): TGCGCCAGCAGCCAAGATCGGGGGCGAAGTGAAAAACTGTTTTTT.